This note documents a single T cell receptor (beta chain) sequence. This record belongs to a study of human CD8 memory T cell subsets. A UMI-labeled 5' RACE approach was the method that produced the TCR beta libraries. For each CDR3 protein, TCRdb gives one entry from its re-call of the 5' RACE reads, without DNA. Recorded for this sample: fewer than 20,000 distinct CDR3 sequences. CD8+ T cells were isolated by negative magnetic selection. Per germline, CDR1 MNHEY and CDR2 SMNVEV (reference sequence). The CDR3 spans 16 residues. The sequence was collected from a human donor in good health. Input material: CD8+ T cells from PBMCs. The chain recombines TRBV27 with TRBJ2-7; TCRdb designates TRBD2, a call that cannot be tested without DNA. This CDR3 reads CASSRSNGDHAYEQYF.